The 24 T cell receptor beta chains presented below share a single source sample, sequenced in a study of blood T cell repertoires in COVID-19. Sequencing used immunoSEQ multiplex PCR; TCRdb keeps in-frame clones, though not all of them. The repertoire holds roughly 120,000 clones, with 80% to 90% as singletons. The sequenced sample consisted of peripheral blood. The receptors here all came from a man between 65 and 85 years old who had recovered from COVID-19.

The chain uses TRBV28 and TRBJ1-2, with D maybe TRBD1 (6 bases). The CDR3 covers 12 residues. Germline V gene sequence: CDR1 MDHEN, CDR2 SYDVKM. The V end was cut by 5 bases, the J end by 4 bases, with 8 bases between. The CDR3 coding sequence is TGTGCCAGCAGTAGGACAGTCTATGGCTACACCTTC. The encoded protein is CASSRTVYGYTF.

J is TRBJ2-5 and V is TRBV9, with 10 bases matching TRBD2. The CDR3 consists of 17 residues. Germline-derived CDR1 and CDR2 are SGDLS and YYNGEE. V was pared by 3 bases and J by 4 bases, with 12 bases of the junction left unmatched. Written as DNA, the CDR3 is TGTGCCAGCAGCGAACGAGGACTAGCGGACGTGGGAGAGACCCAGTACTTC. It specifies CASSERGLADVGETQYF. Together with reference TRBV9 and TRBJ2-5, the CDR3 gives the full variable domain: DSGVTQTPKHLITATGQRVTLRCSPRSGDLSVYWYQQSLDQGLQFLIQYYNGEERAKGNILERFSAQQFPDLHSELNLSSLELGDSALYFCASSERGLADVGETQYFGPGTRLLVL.

The CDR3 sequence: CASILGTTGNTIYF. As DNA, the CDR3 is TGTGCCAGCATTCTCGGGACTACTGGAAACACCATATATTTT. The chain combines TRBV6-5 with TRBJ1-3; a possible D gene is TRBD1 (5 bases). The CDR3 totals 14 residues. Deletions cut 7 bases from V and 2 bases from J, with 12 bases between. Germline assignment: CDR1 MNHEY and CDR2 SVGAGI.

This clone has only a few counts. The chain joins TRBV11-1 to TRBJ1-5, with 7 bases fitting TRBD1. This CDR3 region has 14 residues. Trimming removed 5 bases from V and 4 bases from J; junction bases left unmatched: 5. Germline CDR1 is SGHAT and CDR2 is FQDESV (reference sequence). The CDR3 DNA is TGTGCCAGCAGCCTGACAGGGAAGAATCAGCCCCAGCATTTT. Translated, it gives CASSLTGKNQPQHF.

This rearrangement joins TRBV7-2 to TRBJ2-5; D is perhaps TRBD2 (6 bases). Between the trimmed V and J ends, which lost 1 base and 3 bases, there was a span of 6 bases. This CDR3 is built from 13 residues. Germline CDR1 and CDR2: SGHTA and FQGNSA. CDR3 sequence: CASSLVAEETQYF. The CDR3 nucleotides are TGTGCCAGCAGCTTAGTAGCGGAAGAGACCCAGTACTTC.

In its sample, this clone was seen a few times. The chain has TRBV6-1 and TRBJ2-2; a possible D gene is TRBD2 (6 bases). Trimming took off 3 bases at V and 4 bases at J, with 15 bases between the two ends. This CDR3 comprises 16 residues. CDR1 is MNHNS and CDR2 is SASEGT in the germline V gene. The CDR3, as DNA: TGTGCCAGCAGTGAGCGGGTAGCGGAGTTCACCGGGGAGCTGTTTTTT. Residues: CASSERVAEFTGELFF.

This rearrangement joins TRBV4-2 to TRBJ1-2; TRBD1 matches at 10 bases. Germline V CDR1 and CDR2: LGHNA, YNFKEQ. The CDR3 loop spans 16 amino acids. After removal of 6 bases from V and 3 bases from J, the junction contained 10 bases not matched to a gene. In DNA, the CDR3 is TGTGCCAGCAGTCGACAAACGGACAGGGGGGACTATGGCTACACCTTC. It translates to CASSRQTDRGDYGYTF.

V usage is TRBV9 and J usage is TRBJ2-3; 7 bases agree with TRBD2. V trimming: 4 bases; J trimming: 1 base; junction bases outside the gene matches: 3. This CDR3 has 14 residues. Germline-derived CDR1 and CDR2 are SGDLS and YYNGEE. Here the CDR3 reads CASSSSGRTDTQYF. The CDR3 DNA is TGTGCCAGCAGCTCTAGCGGCCGCACAGATACGCAGTATTTT.

The J gene is TRBJ2-3, the V gene TRBV20-1; D might be TRBD2 (6 bases). CDR1 DFQATT and CDR2 SNEGSKA come from the germline V gene (reference sequence). The CDR3 is 14 residues long. V dropped 3 bases and J dropped 2 bases, with 12 bases sitting between them. The CDR3 reads CSASRAGNTDTQYF. The CDR3 coding sequence is TGCAGTGCTAGTCGCGCGGGGAACACAGATACGCAGTATTTT.

This chain joins TRBV4-1 and TRBJ1-2; 9 nucleotides line up with TRBD1. The CDR3 has 15 residues. Germline assignment: CDR1 MGHRA and CDR2 YSYEKL. V was clipped by 0 bases and J by 5 bases; unmatched bases: 4. The CDR3 spells CASSQDTGGGYGYTF. In DNA, the CDR3 is TGCGCCAGCAGCCAAGATACAGGGGGCGGGTATGGCTACACCTTC.

This chain joins TRBV6-2 or TRBV6-3 and TRBJ1-6; D gene uncertain. The ends were cut back, 5 bases at V and 7 bases at J, with 6 bases in the middle. This CDR3 spans 12 amino acids. Per germline, CDR1 MNHEY and CDR2 SVGEGT. CDR3 in amino acids: CASSSRNSPLHF. CDR3 DNA sequence: TGTGCCAGCAGTAGCCGAAATTCACCCCTCCACTTT.

This clone was observed a handful of times. The rearrangement uses TRBV12-2 and TRBJ2-5; the table's D call TRBD2 went unverified against the DNA. TRBV12-2 is termed a pseudogene. The CDR3 sequence is 14 residues long. CDR3 residues: CASPFTRLQETQYF. CDR3 in DNA: TGTGCAAGTCCCTTTACTAGGTTGCAAGAGACCCAGTACTTC.

This clone came up once. V usage is TRBV5-1 and J usage is TRBJ2-1; 12 nucleotides agree with TRBD2. Germline lookup yields CDR1 SGHRS and CDR2 YFSETQ. V gave up 5 bases and J gave up 12 bases; unmatched junction bases: 9. This CDR3 has 14 residues. The CDR3 nucleotides are TGCGCCAGCAGGGTCACTAGCGGGGGGTACAGGCAGTTCTTC. As protein: CASRVTSGGYRQFF.

V gene TRBV5-1 combines with J gene TRBJ2-1, with D possibly being TRBD1 (6 bases). The ends were cut back, 3 bases at V and 11 bases at J, with 21 bases in the middle. CDR3 length: 15 residues. From germline, CDR1 is SGHRS and CDR2 YFSETQ. The CDR3 reads CASSWGPVQGEKQFF. CDR3 bases: TGCGCCAGCAGCTGGGGGCCTGTGCAAGGAGAGAAGCAGTTCTTC.

The chain uses TRBV9 and TRBJ2-5, with a weak D call TRBD2 (5 bases). Germline V gene sequence: CDR1 SGDLS, CDR2 YYNGEE. CDR3 length: 15 amino acids. Trimming stripped 1 base from V and 3 bases from J, with 13 bases between. The CDR3, as DNA: TGTGCCAGCAGCGTATCCCCTACTAGTGAAGAGACCCAGTACTTC. It yields the protein CASSVSPTSEETQYF.

CDR3 bases: TGTGCCAGCAGCTTGGCCCCAGGGGGGACTGAAGCTTTCTTT. It specifies CASSLAPGGTEAFF. V is TRBV5-6 and J is TRBJ1-1, with 7 bases identical to TRBD1. Germline trimming cut 0 bases from V and 5 bases from J; bases unmatched to any gene: 4. Germline CDR1 reads SGHDT; CDR2 reads YYEEEE. The CDR3 is 14 residues long.

V and J are TRBV18 and TRBJ1-2; 10 bases agree with TRBD1. CDR3 size: 15 residues. Germline CDR1 and CDR2: KGHSH and LQKENI. V lost 5 bases to trimming and J lost 2 bases; unmatched junction nucleotides: 5. CDR3 in DNA: TGTGCCAGCTCATCGGGGACAGGGGCCAACTATGGCTACACCTTC. Translated: CASSSGTGANYGYTF. Full variable domain (remainder filled in from reference TRBV18 and TRBJ1-2): NAGVMQNPRHLVRRRGQEARLRCSPMKGHSHVYWYRQLPEEGLKFMVYLQKENIIDESGMPKERFSAEFPKEGPSILRIQQVVRGDSAAYFCASSSGTGANYGYTFGSGTRLTVV.

The V and J genes are TRBV5-5 and TRBJ1-5; D may be TRBD1 (6 bases). Trimming left V 0 bases short and J 2 bases short, with 6 bases between. The CDR3 loop spans 14 amino acids. Germline lookup yields CDR1 SGHKS and CDR2 YYEKEE (reference sequence). The CDR3 bases are TGTGCCAGCAGCTTGGACAGGGGCAATCAGCCCCAGCATTTT. As protein: CASSLDRGNQPQHF.

Worth noting for this clone: The same CDR3 is also encoded by other DNA sequences in this sample. This chain joins TRBV24-1 and TRBJ2-3; TRBD1 matches 9 bases. Germline V gene data show CDR1 as KGHDR and CDR2 as SFDVKD. The trim removed 3 bases at V and 6 bases at J, leaving 6 bases unmatched. The CDR3 extends over 15 amino acids. CDR3 sequence: CATSDGQGRADTQYF. The CDR3 DNA reads as TGTGCCACCAGTGATGGACAGGGGAGGGCGGATACGCAGTATTTT.

The chain is built from TRBV6-5 and TRBJ1-1; D unclear. The CDR3 is 11 amino acids. Trimming took 6 bases from V and 2 from J, leaving 4 bases between them. Germline CDR1 MNHEY, CDR2 SVGAGI. The CDR3 here is CASRANTEAFF. CDR3 DNA sequence: TGTGCCAGCAGGGCCAACACTGAAGCTTTCTTT.

A few counts support this clone. The gene calls are TRBV7-2 and TRBJ2-1, with 8 bases identical to TRBD2. CDR1 and CDR2 (germline): SGHTA, FQGNSA. The junction had 13 bases not matched to a gene; V was cut back by 5 bases and J by 4 bases. This CDR3 comprises 17 residues. The DNA for the CDR3 is TGTGCCAGCAGCCAAAATCCGGGAGGGCCGTTGTACAATGAGCAGTTCTTC. It encodes CASSQNPGGPLYNEQFF.

This clone was picked up one time. The CDR3 nucleotides read TGTGCCTGTCACAGGGTATCCCACGAGCAGTACTTC. It encodes CACHRVSHEQYF. The chain is built from TRBV30 and TRBJ2-7; D may be TRBD1 (6 bases). Trimming took off 6 bases at V and 5 bases at J, with 14 bases between the two ends. The CDR3 loop spans 12 amino acids. CDR1 is GTSNPN and CDR2 is SVGIG in the germline V gene (reference sequence).

The gene calls are TRBV28 and TRBJ1-2, with 9 nucleotides matching TRBD1. Losses at the gene ends were 6 bases for V and 6 bases for J; bases not matched to a gene: 11. This CDR3 comprises 15 residues. Germline V CDR1 and CDR2: MDHEN, SYDVKM. CDR3 nucleotide sequence: TGTGCCAGCAGCCTACAGGGGGCCCTATATCATGGCTACACCTTC. Residues: CASSLQGALYHGYTF.

This clone was detected only a few times. The chain joins TRBV7-9 to TRBJ2-2, with D possibly being TRBD1 (6 bases). The V end lost 5 bases, the J end lost 6 bases, and 16 bases lay between the germline ends. CDR3 length: 15 residues. Looked up from germline, CDR1 is SEHNR and CDR2 is FQNEAQ (reference sequence). The CDR3 nucleotides read TGTGCCAGCAGCACCCGACGACAGGCGCCCGGGGAGCTGTTTTTT. This gives the protein CASSTRRQAPGELFF.